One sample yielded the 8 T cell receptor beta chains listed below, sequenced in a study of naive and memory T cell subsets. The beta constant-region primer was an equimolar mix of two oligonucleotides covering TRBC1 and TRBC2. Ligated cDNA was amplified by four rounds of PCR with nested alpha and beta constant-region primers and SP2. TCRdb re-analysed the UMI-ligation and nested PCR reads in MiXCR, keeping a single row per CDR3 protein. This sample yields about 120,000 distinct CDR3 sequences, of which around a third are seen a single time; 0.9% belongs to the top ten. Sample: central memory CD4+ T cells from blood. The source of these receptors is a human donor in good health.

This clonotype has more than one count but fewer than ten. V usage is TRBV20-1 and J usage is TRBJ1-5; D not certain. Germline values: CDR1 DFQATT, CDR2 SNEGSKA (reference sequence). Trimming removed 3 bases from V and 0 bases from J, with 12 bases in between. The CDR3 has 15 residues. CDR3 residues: CSARAAAASNQPQHF. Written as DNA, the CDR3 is TGCAGTGCTAGGGCCGCGGCGGCTAGCAATCAGCCCCAGCATTTT.

The CDR3 coding sequence is TGCAGTGCTAGGAAGTACCGGGAGGGGGATGAAAAACTGTTTTTT. Encoded protein: CSARKYREGDEKLFF. This chain links TRBV20-1 with TRBJ1-4, with D maybe TRBD1 (6 bases). Germline loops: CDR1 DFQATT, CDR2 SNEGSKA (reference sequence). The CDR3 totals 15 residues. Trimming stripped 3 bases from V and 6 bases from J, with 17 bases between.

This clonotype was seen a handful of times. CDR3 sequence reads: CASSGIPGTGKWGYTF. The CDR3 nucleotides are TGTGCCAGCAGCGGCATCCCCGGGACAGGCAAGTGGGGCTACACCTTC. This sequence joins TRBV6-1 and TRBJ1-2; 8 nucleotides match TRBD1. The CDR3 consists of 16 residues. J gave up 8 bases and V 6 bases, and 17 bases lay outside the gene matches. Germline V gene data show CDR1 as MNHNS and CDR2 as SASEGT.

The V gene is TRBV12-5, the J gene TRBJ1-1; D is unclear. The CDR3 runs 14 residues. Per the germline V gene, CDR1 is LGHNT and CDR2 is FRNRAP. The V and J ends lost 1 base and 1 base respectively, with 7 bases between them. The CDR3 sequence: CASGLGRGNTEAFF. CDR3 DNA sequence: TGTGCTAGTGGTTTGGGGCGGGGGAACACTGAAGCTTTCTTT.

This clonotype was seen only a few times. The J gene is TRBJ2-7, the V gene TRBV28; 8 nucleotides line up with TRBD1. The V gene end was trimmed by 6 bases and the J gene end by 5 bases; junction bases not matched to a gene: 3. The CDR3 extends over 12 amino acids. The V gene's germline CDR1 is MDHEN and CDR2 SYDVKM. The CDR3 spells CASSGQGNEQYF. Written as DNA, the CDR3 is TGTGCCAGCAGCGGACAGGGCAACGAGCAGTACTTC.

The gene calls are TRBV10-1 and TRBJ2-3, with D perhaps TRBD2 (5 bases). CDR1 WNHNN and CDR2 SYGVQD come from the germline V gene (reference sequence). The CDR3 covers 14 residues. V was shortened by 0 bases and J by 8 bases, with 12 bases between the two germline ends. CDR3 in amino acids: CASSESLVAGTQYF. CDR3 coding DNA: TGCGCCAGCAGTGAGTCGTTAGTCGCGGGTACGCAGTATTTT.

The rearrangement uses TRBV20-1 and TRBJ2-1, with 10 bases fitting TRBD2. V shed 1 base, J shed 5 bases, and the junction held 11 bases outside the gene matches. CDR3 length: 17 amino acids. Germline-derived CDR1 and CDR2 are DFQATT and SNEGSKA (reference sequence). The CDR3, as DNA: TGCAGTGCTAGAGCGAGGGGGAGGCTAGCGGGAGACAATGAGCAGTTCTTC. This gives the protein CSARARGRLAGDNEQFF.

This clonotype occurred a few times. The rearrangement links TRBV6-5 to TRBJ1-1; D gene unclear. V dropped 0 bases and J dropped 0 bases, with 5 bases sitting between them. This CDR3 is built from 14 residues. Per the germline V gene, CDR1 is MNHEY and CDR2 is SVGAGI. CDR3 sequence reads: CASSYSWMNTEAFF. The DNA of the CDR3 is TGTGCCAGCAGTTACTCGTGGATGAACACTGAAGCTTTCTTT.